This T cell receptor beta chain was sequenced in a study of T cell changes during pregnancy in multiple sclerosis (dated by TCRdb to 2018 to 2020). In the study overall: The study looked at changes in the T cell repertoire across pregnancy in women with multiple sclerosis.

Library creation used the immunoSEQ multiplex PCR assay. In its TCRdb copy, this immuneACCESS table keeps in-frame sequences only and misses some clones. Where compared with another copy, unresolved V genes explain less than half of these, and the others have no known cause. A total of about 100,000 clones appear in this sample, 90% of them only once. The ten largest clones add up to approximately 0.76% of the sample. The table lists this clone with a count of one. Its antigen is currently not known. Qualities for individual bases were not recorded, and no much larger clone is one base off. Inclusive of the bounding cysteine and phenylalanine, the CDR3 is 13 residues long. The entry retains the CDR3 DNA only, 39 bases that are in frame from base 1. The germline V gene specifies MDHEN as CDR1 and SYDVKM as CDR2. V sheds 4 bases and J sheds 0 bases, leaving 5 bases between their ends.

The chain is encoded by TRBV28 joined to TRBJ2-3, with the D segment identity uncertain. The material sequenced was peripheral blood, taken in the second trimester of pregnancy. The origin of this receptor is a female donor in good health, enrolled as a control in a pregnancy study. The CDR3 reads as follows: CASSYGSTDTQYF. Here is the DNA: TGTGCCAGCAGTTACGGGAGCACAGATACGCAGTATTTT.